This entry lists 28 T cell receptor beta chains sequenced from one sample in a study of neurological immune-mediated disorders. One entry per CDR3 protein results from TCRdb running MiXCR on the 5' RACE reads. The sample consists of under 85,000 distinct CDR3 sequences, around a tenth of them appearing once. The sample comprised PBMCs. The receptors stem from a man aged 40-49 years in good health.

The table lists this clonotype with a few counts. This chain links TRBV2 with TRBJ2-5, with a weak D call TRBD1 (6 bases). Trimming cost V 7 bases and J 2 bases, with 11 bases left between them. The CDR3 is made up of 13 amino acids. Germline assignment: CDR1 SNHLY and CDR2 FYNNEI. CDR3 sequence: CASNGQPQETQYF. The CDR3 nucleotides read TGTGCCAGCAACGGACAGCCACAAGAGACCCAGTACTTC.

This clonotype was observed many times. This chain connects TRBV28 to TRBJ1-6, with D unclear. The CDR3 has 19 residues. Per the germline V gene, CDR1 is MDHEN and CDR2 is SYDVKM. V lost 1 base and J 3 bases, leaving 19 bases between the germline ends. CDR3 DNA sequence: TGTGCCAGCAGTTTATATCGGGAAGCCGGGAGAGTCTATAATTCACCCCTCCACTTT. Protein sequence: CASSLYREAGRVYNSPLHF.

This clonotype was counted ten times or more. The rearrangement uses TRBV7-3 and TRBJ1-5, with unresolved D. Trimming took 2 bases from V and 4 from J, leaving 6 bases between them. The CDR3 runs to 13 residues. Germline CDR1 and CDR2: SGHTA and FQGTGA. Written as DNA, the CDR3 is TGTGCCAGCAGCTTAGGGTGGAATCAGCCCCAGCATTTT. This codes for CASSLGWNQPQHF.

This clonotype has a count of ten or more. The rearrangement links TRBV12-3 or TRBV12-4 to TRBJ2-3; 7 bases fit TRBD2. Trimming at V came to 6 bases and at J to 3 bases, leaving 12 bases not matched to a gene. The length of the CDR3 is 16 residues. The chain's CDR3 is CASRRLAAGGTDTQYF. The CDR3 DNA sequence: TGTGCCAGCAGAAGACTAGCAGCTGGGGGGACAGATACGCAGTATTTT.

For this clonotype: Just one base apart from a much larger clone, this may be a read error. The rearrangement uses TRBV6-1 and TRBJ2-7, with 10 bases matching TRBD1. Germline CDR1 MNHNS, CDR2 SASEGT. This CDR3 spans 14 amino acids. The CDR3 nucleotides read TGTGTCAGCAGTGAGGACAGGGGGTCTTACGAGCAGTACTTC. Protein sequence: CVSSEDRGSYEQYF.

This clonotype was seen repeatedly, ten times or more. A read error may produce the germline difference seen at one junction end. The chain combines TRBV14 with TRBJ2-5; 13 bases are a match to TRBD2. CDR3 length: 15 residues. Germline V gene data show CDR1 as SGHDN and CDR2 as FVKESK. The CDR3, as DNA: TGTGTCAGCAGCCAAGAGTGGACTAGCGGGAGCCACCAGTACTTC. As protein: CVSSQEWTSGSHQYF.

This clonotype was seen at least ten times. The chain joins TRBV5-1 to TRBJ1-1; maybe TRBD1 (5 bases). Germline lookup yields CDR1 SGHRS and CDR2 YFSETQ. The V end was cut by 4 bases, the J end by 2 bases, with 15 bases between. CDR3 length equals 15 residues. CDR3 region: CASSPLSGGNTEAFF. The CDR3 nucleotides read TGCGCCAGCAGCCCCCTGTCGGGGGGTAACACTGAAGCTTTCTTT.

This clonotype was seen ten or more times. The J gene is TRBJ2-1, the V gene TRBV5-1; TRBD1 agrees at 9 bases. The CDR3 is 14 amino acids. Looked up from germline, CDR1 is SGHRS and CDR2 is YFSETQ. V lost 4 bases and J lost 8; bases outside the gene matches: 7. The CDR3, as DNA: TGCGCCAGCAGCGTATCAACAGGGGGCCATGAGCAGTTCTTC. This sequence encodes CASSVSTGGHEQFF.

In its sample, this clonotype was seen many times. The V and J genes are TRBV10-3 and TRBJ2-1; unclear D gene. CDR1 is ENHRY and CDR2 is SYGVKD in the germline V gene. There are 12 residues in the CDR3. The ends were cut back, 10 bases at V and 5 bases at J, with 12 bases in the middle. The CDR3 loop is CATLMQNNEQFF. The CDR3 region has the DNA TGTGCCACCCTTATGCAAAACAATGAGCAGTTCTTC.

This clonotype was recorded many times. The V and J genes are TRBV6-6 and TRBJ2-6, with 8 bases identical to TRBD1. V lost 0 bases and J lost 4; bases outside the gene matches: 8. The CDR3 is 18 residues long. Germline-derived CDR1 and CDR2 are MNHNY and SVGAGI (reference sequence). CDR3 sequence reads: CASSYSAGGPYGANVLTF. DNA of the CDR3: TGTGCCAGCAGTTACTCCGCAGGGGGCCCTTACGGGGCCAACGTCCTGACTTTC.

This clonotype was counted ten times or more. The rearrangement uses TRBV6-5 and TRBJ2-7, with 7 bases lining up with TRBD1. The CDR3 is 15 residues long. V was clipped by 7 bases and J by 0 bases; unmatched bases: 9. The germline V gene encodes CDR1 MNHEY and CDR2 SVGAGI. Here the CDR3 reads CASTVSGTASYEQYF. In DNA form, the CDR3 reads TGTGCCAGCACGGTCTCCGGGACAGCCTCCTACGAGCAGTACTTC.

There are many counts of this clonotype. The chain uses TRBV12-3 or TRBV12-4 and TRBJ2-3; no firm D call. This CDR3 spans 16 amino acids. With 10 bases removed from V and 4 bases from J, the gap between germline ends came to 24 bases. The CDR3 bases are TGTGCCACTACCCTGGTGTTTACCCTCAACGCAGATACGCAGTATTTT. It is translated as CATTLVFTLNADTQYF.

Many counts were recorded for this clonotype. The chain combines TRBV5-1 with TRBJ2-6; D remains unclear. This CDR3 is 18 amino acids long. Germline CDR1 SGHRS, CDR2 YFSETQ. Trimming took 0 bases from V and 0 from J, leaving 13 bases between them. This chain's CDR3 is CASSLETGGLSGANVLTF. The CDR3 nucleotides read TGCGCCAGCAGCTTGGAGACCGGCGGCCTCTCTGGGGCCAACGTCCTGACTTTC.

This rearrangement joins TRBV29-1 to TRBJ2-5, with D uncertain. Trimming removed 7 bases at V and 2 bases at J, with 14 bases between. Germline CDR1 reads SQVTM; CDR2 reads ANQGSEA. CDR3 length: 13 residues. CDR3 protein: CSGLQQIQETQYF. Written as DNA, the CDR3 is TGCAGCGGACTTCAGCAGATACAAGAGACCCAGTACTTC.

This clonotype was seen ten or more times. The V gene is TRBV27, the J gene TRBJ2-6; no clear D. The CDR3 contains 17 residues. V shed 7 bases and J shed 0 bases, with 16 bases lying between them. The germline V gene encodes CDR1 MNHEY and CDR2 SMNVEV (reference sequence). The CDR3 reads CASTPFKGISGANVLTF. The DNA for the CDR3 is TGTGCCAGCACTCCTTTTAAGGGAATCTCTGGGGCCAACGTCCTGACTTTC.

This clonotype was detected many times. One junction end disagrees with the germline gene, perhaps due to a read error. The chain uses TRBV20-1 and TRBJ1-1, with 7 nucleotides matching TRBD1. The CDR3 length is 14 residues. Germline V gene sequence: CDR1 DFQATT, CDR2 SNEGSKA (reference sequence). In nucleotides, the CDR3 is TGCAGCGCTAGGACAGGTTCCTTGAACACTGAAGCTTTCTTT. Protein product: CSARTGSLNTEAFF.

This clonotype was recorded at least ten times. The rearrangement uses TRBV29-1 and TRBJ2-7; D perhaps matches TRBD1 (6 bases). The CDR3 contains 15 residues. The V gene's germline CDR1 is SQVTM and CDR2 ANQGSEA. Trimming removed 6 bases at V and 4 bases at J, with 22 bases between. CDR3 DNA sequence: TGCAGCGTCGTATCGACCCGAGGGGGAATTTACGAGCAGTACTTC. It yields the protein CSVVSTRGGIYEQYF.

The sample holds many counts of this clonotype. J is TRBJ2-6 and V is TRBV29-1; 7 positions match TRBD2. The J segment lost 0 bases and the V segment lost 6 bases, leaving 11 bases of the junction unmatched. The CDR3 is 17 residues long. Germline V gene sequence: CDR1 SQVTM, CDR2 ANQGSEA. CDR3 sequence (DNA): TGCAGCGTCGGGGGGACCGTTCGCGGCTCTGGGGCCAACGTCCTGACTTTC. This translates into CSVGGTVRGSGANVLTF.

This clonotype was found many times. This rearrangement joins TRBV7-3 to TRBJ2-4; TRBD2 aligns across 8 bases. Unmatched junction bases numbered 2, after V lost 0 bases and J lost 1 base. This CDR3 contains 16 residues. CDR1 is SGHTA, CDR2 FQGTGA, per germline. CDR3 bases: TGTGCCAGCAGCTTAACGGGCGGGGGGGCCAAAAACATTCAGTACTTC. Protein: CASSLTGGGAKNIQYF.

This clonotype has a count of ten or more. The DNA for the CDR3 is TGTGCCAGCAGCGCGGGCGGGAGCGGGAACACCGGGGAGCTGTTTTTT. The encoded protein is CASSAGGSGNTGELFF. This chain joins TRBV5-4 and TRBJ2-2, with 7 bases identical to TRBD2. Losses at the gene ends were 4 bases for V and 1 base for J; bases not matched to a gene: 7. This CDR3 is built from 16 residues. Germline V lookup: CDR1 SGHNT, CDR2 YYREEE (reference sequence).

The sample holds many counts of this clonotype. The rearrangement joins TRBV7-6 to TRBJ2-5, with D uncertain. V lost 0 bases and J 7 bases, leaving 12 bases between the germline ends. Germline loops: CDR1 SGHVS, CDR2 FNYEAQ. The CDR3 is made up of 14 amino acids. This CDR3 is CASSLATGVGTQYF. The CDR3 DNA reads TGTGCCAGCAGCTTAGCGACTGGGGTTGGGACCCAGTACTTC.

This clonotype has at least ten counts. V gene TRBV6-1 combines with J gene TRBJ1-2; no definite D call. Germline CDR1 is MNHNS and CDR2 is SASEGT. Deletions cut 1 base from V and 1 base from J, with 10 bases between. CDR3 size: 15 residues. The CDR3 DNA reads TGTGCCAGCAGTGAAGTATCCAGTTTTAACTATGGCTACACCTTC. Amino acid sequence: CASSEVSSFNYGYTF.

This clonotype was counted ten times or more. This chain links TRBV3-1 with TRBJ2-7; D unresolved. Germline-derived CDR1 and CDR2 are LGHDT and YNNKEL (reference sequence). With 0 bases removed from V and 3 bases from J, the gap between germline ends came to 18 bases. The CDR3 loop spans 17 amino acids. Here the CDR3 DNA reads TGTGCCAGCAGCCAAGATTCACCCCCCCTCGTAGGCTACGAGCAGTACTTC. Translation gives CASSQDSPPLVGYEQYF.

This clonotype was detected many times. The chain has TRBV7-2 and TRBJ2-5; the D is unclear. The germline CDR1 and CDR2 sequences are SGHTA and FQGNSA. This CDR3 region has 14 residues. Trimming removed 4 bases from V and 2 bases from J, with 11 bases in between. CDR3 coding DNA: TGTGCCAGCAGCTCAATCGGATCGCAAGAGACCCAGTACTTC. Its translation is CASSSIGSQETQYF.

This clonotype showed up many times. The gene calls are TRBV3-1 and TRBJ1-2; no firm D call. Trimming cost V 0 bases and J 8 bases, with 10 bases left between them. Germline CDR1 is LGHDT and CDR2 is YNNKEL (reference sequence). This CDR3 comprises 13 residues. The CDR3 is CASSQEEFRGYTF. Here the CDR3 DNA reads TGTGCCAGCAGCCAAGAGGAATTTCGAGGCTACACCTTC.

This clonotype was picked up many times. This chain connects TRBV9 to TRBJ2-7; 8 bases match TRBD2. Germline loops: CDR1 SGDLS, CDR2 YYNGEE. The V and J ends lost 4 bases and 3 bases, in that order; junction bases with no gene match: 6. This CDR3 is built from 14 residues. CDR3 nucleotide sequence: TGTGCCAGCAGCCAGGGCGGGAGGTTCTACGAGCAGTACTTC. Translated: CASSQGGRFYEQYF.

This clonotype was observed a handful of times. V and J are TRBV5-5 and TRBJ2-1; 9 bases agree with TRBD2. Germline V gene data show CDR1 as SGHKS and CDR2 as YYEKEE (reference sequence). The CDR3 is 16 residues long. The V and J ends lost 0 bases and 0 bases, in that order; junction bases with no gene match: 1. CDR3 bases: TGTGCCAGCAGCTTGGGACTAGCGGTCTCCTACAATGAGCAGTTCTTC. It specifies CASSLGLAVSYNEQFF. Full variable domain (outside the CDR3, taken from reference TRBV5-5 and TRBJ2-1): DAGVTQSPTHLIKTRGQQVTLRCSPISGHKSVSWYQQVLGQGPQFIFQYYEKEERGRGNFPDRFSARQFPNYSSELNVNALLLGDSALYLCASSLGLAVSYNEQFFGPGTRLTVL.

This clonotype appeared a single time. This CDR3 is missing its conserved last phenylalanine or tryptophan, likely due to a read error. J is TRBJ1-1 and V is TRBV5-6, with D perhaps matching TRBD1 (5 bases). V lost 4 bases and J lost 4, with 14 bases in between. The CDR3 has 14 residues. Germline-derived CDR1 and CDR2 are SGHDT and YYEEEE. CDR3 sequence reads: CASSTRGTFTEAFL. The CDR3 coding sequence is TGTGCCAGCAGCACCCGGGGGACGTTCACTGAAGCTTTCCTT.